This T cell receptor beta chain was sequenced for a study of blood T cell repertoires in COVID-19. Study in general: The origin of the acute and convalescent COVID-19 samples was the United States, Italy and Spain.

Repertoires were generated with immunoSEQ multiplex PCR, while TCRdb's copy carries only in-frame clones and drops some. The profile shows under 35,000 clones, approximately 91% of them singletons. The CDR3 consists of 14 residues. Deletions cut 4 bases from V and 5 bases from J, with 13 bases between. The germline V gene has CDR1 SGHRS and CDR2 YFSETQ. The sample taken for sequencing was peripheral blood. V usage is TRBV5-1 and J usage is TRBJ2-1; maybe TRBD2 (5 bases). The sequence came from a man in his 70s with active COVID-19. Written as DNA, the CDR3 is TGCGCCAGCAGCCTGGCAGCGGCAAACAATGAGCAGTTCTTC. The encoded protein is CASSLAAANNEQFF.